Following are 17 T cell receptor beta chains from one sample sequenced in a study of cytomegalovirus exposure and HLA in healthy donors. 13 Jbeta primers and 60 Vbeta primers were used for the PCR. Assay used: immunoSEQ multiplex PCR; TCRdb lists only in-frame clones, some missing. This sample has 160,000 or so clones, with roughly four fifths found just once. The sequenced sample consisted of PBMCs. The source is a man between 45 and 60 years old in good health and CMV-seropositive.

The chain uses TRBV30 and TRBJ2-5; TRBD1 agrees at 7 bases. The DNA end favors TRBJ2-7, so the J call may be wrong. Per the germline V gene, CDR1 is GTSNPN and CDR2 is SVGIG (reference sequence). The CDR3 spans 14 residues. The CDR3 is CAWTSGTDPYEQYF. CDR3 sequence (DNA): TGTGCCTGGACATCCGGGACAGACCCCTACGAGCAGTACTTC.

This clone has a handful of counts. The chain links TRBV6-4 to TRBJ2-1; tentatively, D is TRBD2 (5 bases). The CDR3 has 14 amino acids. V lost 7 bases and J 5 bases, leaving 15 bases between the germline ends. In germline, CDR1 is MRHNA, CDR2 SNTAGT. The CDR3 DNA sequence: TGTGCCAGCATAAGTCGAGGGCTGAACAATGAGCAGTTCTTC. It yields the protein CASISRGLNNEQFF.

The gene calls are TRBV5-1 and TRBJ1-2; possible D gene TRBD1, 5 bases. The length of the CDR3 is 14 residues. The V gene lost 0 bases and the J gene lost 6 bases, with 12 bases spanning the gap. The germline V gene encodes CDR1 SGHRS and CDR2 YFSETQ. The CDR3 nucleotides are TGCGCCAGCAGCTTGGGGTTCAGGGAAGATGGCTACACCTTC. It specifies CASSLGFREDGYTF.

The gene calls are TRBV15 and TRBJ2-7, with D possibly matching TRBD1 (5 bases). Germline V gene lookup returns CDR1 LNHNV and CDR2 YYDKDF (reference sequence). CDR3 length equals 12 residues. V lost 0 bases and J 12 bases, leaving 12 bases between the germline ends. CDR3: CATSRDLVDRYF. CDR3 in DNA: TGTGCCACCAGCAGAGATCTCGTCGACAGGTACTTC.

The chain recombines TRBV6-5 with TRBJ1-4; D unresolved. V lost 6 bases, J lost 1 base, and 9 bases lay in between. Looked up from germline, CDR1 is MNHEY and CDR2 is SVGAGI. The CDR3 spans 14 residues. For the CDR3, the DNA is TGTGCCAGCAGCCCCACTCAAACTAATGAAAAACTGTTTTTT. Amino acid sequence: CASSPTQTNEKLFF.

The V and J genes are TRBV21-1 and TRBJ1-4; the table's D call of TRBD1 was not tested on the DNA. TRBV21-1 is noted as a pseudogene. The CDR3 length is 16 residues. The CDR3 loop reads CASSKPGQFSCEKLFF. The CDR3 region has the DNA TGTGCCAGCAGCAAACCGGGACAGTTCTCTTGTGAAAAACTGTTTTTT.

V gene TRBV7-9 combines with J gene TRBJ1-5, with TRBD1 as a possible D gene (5 bases). Germline V gene sequence: CDR1 SEHNR, CDR2 FQNEAQ (reference sequence). The CDR3 contains 18 residues. The ends were cut back, 5 bases at V and 6 bases at J, with 26 bases in the middle. CDR3 amino acids: CASSPRRGPRDGAQPQHF. The CDR3 nucleotides read TGTGCCAGCAGCCCCAGAAGGGGCCCCCGAGATGGAGCTCAGCCCCAGCATTTT.

The V and J genes are TRBV27 and TRBJ1-5; D uncertain. Per the germline V gene, CDR1 is MNHEY and CDR2 is SMNVEV (reference sequence). The CDR3 has 16 residues. V was trimmed by 3 bases and J by 2 bases, leaving 14 bases between them. CDR3 protein: CASSFVLPKGNQPQHF. CDR3 in DNA: TGTGCCAGCAGTTTCGTTTTGCCTAAAGGCAATCAGCCCCAGCATTTT.

This rearrangement joins TRBV15 to TRBJ1-5; no clear D gene. The CDR3 is 13 residues long. The germline V gene has CDR1 LNHNV and CDR2 YYDKDF (reference sequence). The V gene lost 5 bases and the J gene lost 0 bases, with 5 bases spanning the gap. In DNA, the CDR3 is TGTGCCACCAGCCTAGATAGCAATCAGCCCCAGCATTTT. Translated: CATSLDSNQPQHF.

This clone was found once. The V and J genes are TRBV9 and TRBJ2-1; D ambiguous. CDR3 length equals 14 residues. Germline values: CDR1 SGDLS, CDR2 YYNGEE. V was cut by 0 bases and J by 6 bases, with 10 bases left in between. CDR3 DNA: TGTGCCAGCAGCGTAGAGCGAGCGAGCAATGAGCAGTTCTTC. Amino acids: CASSVERASNEQFF.

Details on this clone: Different DNA sequences within this sample yield the same CDR3. The V call is TRBV5-1, the J call TRBJ2-1, with unresolved D. From germline, CDR1 is SGHRS and CDR2 YFSETQ. The CDR3 contains 15 residues. The V end was cut by 4 bases, the J end by 0 bases, with 11 bases between. CDR3 in DNA: TGCGCCAGCAGCCTAGGTCAGAGCTCCTACAATGAGCAGTTCTTC. Translated, it gives CASSLGQSSYNEQFF. The full variable domain, rest sourced from reference TRBV5-1 and TRBJ2-1, is KAGVTQTPRYLIKTRGQQVTLSCSPISGHRSVSWYQQTPGQGLQFLFEYFSETQRNKGNFPGRFSGRQFSNSRSEMNVSTLELGDSALYLCASSLGQSSYNEQFFGPGTRLTVL.

This clone was recorded only once. This chain uses TRBV5-4 with TRBJ1-2; no clear D. The V end lost 0 bases, the J end lost 4 bases, and 10 bases lay between the germline ends. Germline CDR1 reads SGHNT; CDR2 reads YYREEE (reference sequence). The length of the CDR3 is 14 residues. CDR3: CASSLAAGSYGYTF. In nucleotides, the CDR3 is TGTGCCAGCAGCTTGGCTGCGGGGAGCTATGGCTACACCTTC.

The rearrangement joins TRBV27 to TRBJ1-4; tentatively, D is TRBD1 (6 bases). CDR3 length: 16 residues. V lost 1 base to trimming and J lost 8 bases, with 17 bases between them. Germline CDR1 reads MNHEY; CDR2 reads SMNVEV (reference sequence). The CDR3 DNA reads as TGTGCCAGCAGTTTATTATCGGGTAGGGGGAGCGAAAAACTGTTTTTT. This translates into CASSLLSGRGSEKLFF.

The rearrangement links TRBV19 to TRBJ2-2; 8 nucleotides line up with TRBD1. The CDR3 extends over 15 amino acids. The germline V gene encodes CDR1 LNHDA and CDR2 SQIVND (reference sequence). V shed 5 bases, J shed 4 bases, and the junction held 6 bases outside the gene matches. The CDR3 region is CASSSTGAPTGELFF. CDR3 DNA: TGTGCCAGTAGTTCGACAGGGGCGCCCACCGGGGAGCTGTTTTTT.

The chain is built from TRBV2 and TRBJ2-7; perhaps TRBD1 as D (6 bases). Per the germline V gene, CDR1 is SNHLY and CDR2 is FYNNEI. There are 14 residues in the CDR3. Trimming cost V 5 bases and J 3 bases, with 14 bases left between them. The CDR3 sequence is CASSTRQGNYEQYF. For the CDR3, the DNA is TGTGCCAGCAGTACACGGCAGGGGAACTACGAGCAGTACTTC.

The gene calls are TRBV28 and TRBJ2-1, with a possible D match to TRBD2 (5 bases). The CDR3 consists of 14 residues. Deletions cut 3 bases from V and 3 bases from J, with 9 bases between. Germline CDR1 and CDR2: MDHEN and SYDVKM. CDR3 coding DNA: TGTGCCAGCAGTTTCCCCGGGGACTACAATGAGCAGTTCTTC. It yields the protein CASSFPGDYNEQFF.

This chain uses TRBV6-4 with TRBJ1-6, with D unresolved. V was pared by 2 bases and J by 9 bases, with 8 bases between. The CDR3 totals 13 residues. Germline-derived CDR1 and CDR2 are MRHNA and SNTAGT. DNA for the CDR3: TGTGCCAGCAGTGACAAGGCGGCTTCACCCCTCCACTTT. Its translation: CASSDKAASPLHF.